This T cell receptor beta chain was sequenced for a study of blood T cell repertoires in COVID-19. In the study overall: Two negative PCRs, clearance, or symptom resolution had been documented for recovered Cohort 3 donors.

V lost 6 bases, J lost 2 bases, and 8 bases stayed unmatched. The CDR3 is 15 amino acids. From germline, CDR1 is MDHEN and CDR2 SYDVKM. Under the authors' procedure: The assay estimated nucleated cells by amplifying reference gene primers. Here immunoSEQ multiplex PCR was the method, and the copy in TCRdb shows in-frame clones only, minus some. V and J calls and clone size follow that table, whereas D and trimming were derived from the DNA. The sample contains about 210,000 clones, around 87% of which appear only once. Categorization into cohorts depended on clinical history that participants reported.

The genes are TRBV28 and TRBJ2-5; 8 positions agree with TRBD2. Sequencing input: PBMCs or T cells enriched from blood (not recorded which). This TCR came from a man younger than 45 in a cohort exposed to, infected with or recovered from COVID-19 (not recorded which). The CDR3 sequence: CASSSATSAQETQYF. The CDR3 DNA follows: TGTGCCAGCAGCTCGGCGACTAGCGCACAAGAGACCCAGTACTTC.